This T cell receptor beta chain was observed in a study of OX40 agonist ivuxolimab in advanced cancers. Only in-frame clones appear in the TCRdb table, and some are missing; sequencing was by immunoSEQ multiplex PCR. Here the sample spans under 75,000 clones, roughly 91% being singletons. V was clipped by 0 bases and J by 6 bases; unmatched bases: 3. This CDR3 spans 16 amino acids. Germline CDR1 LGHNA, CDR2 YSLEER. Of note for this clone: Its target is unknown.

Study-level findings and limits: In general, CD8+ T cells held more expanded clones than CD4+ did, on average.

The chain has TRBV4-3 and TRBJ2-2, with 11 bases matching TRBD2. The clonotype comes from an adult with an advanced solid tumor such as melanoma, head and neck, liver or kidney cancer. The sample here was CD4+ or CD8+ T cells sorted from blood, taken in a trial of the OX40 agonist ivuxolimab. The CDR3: CASSQDIAGGAGELFF. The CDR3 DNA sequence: TGCGCCAGCAGCCAAGATATAGCGGGGGGGGCCGGGGAGCTGTTTTTT.